Listed below are T cell receptor beta chains from one sample, sequenced in a study of blood T cells in healthy people across ages. TCRdb re-called the 5' RACE reads through MiXCR, storing one row per CDR3 protein. The table shows approximately 820,000 distinct CDR3 sequences, with under 45% occurring only once. Sequenced input: blood. These receptors were collected from a man aged 60 to 75 in good health. The CDR3 runs from the conserved cysteine through the conserved F or W. The D gene is left open where the match is weak. A row's size may be missing; if present it is once, few, many or a size class.

abundance,v_gene,d_gene,len,j_gene,CDR3aa,CDR3nt
once,TRBV28,-,16,TRBJ2-5,CASTTTSGGRVYKQYF,TGTGCCAGCACCACAACAAGTGGGGGACGGGTCTACAAGCAGTACTTC
-,TRBV3-1,-,13,TRBJ2-4,CASSPGTLGIQYF,TGTGCCAGCAGCCCCGGGACCTTAGGGATTCAGTACTTC
-,TRBV7-9,-,13,TRBJ1-5,CASSPDSNHPQHF,TGTGCCAGCAGCCCAGACAGCAATCACCCCCAGCATTTT
few,TRBV6-2/TRBV6-3,TRBD2,15,TRBJ2-1,CASSYGAGGGNEQFF,TGTGCCAGCAGTTACGGAGCGGGGGGGGGTAATGAGCAGTTCTTC
-,TRBV4-3,-,13,TRBJ1-1,CASSQGPFTEAFF,TGCGCCAGCAGCCAAGGCCCCTTCACTGAAGCTTTCTTT
-,TRBV4-1,-,14,TRBJ2-5,CASSQVTGTETQYF,TGCGCCAGCAGCCAAGTCACGGGGACGGAGACCCAGTACTTC
-,TRBV20-1,TRBD1,14,TRBJ2-7,CSASRTGRNYEQYF,TGCAGTGCTAGCAGGACAGGGCGTAACTACGAGCAGTACTTC
few,TRBV20-1,-,17,TRBJ1-6,CSARGGSESSYNSPLHF,TGCAGTGCTAGAGGGGGGTCTGAGAGCTCCTATAATTCACCCCTCCACTTT
few,TRBV30,TRBD1,13,TRBJ2-1,CAQGASSYNEQFF,TGTGCCCAGGGGGCGAGCTCCTACAATGAGCAGTTCTTC
once,TRBV5-1,-,15,TRBJ1-4,CASSLSGTTNEKLFF,TGCGCCAGCAGCTTGTCAGGGACAACTAATGAAAAACTGTTTTTT
-,TRBV5-8,-,17,TRBJ2-7,CASRPTVLYRVNYEQYF,TGTGCCAGCAGGCCTACGGTTTTATACAGGGTCAACTACGAGCAGTACTTC
-,TRBV20-1,TRBD2,15,TRBJ2-2,CSASSAGGNTGELFF,TGCAGTGCCTCCTCAGCGGGGGGGAACACCGGGGAGCTGTTTTTT
-,TRBV29-1,-,18,TRBJ2-6,CSVALNAGFSSGANVLTF,TGCAGCGTTGCTCTTAATGCAGGGTTTTCCTCTGGGGCCAACGTCCTGACTTTC
-,TRBV29-1,-,13,TRBJ1-2,CSVEESAFGGYTF,TGCAGCGTTGAAGAGTCAGCCTTCGGCGGCTACACCTTC
once,TRBV6-1,TRBD1,17,TRBJ1-6,CASSEEGASSYNSPLHF,TGTGCCAGCAGTGAAGAGGGGGCCAGCTCCTATAATTCACCCCTCCACTTT
-,TRBV29-1,-,12,TRBJ1-2,CSVQVADYGYTF,TGCAGCGTTCAGGTAGCAGACTATGGCTACACCTTC
few,TRBV7-2,-,13,TRBJ1-6,CASRRGTNSPLHF,TGTGCCAGCAGACGCGGGACAAATTCACCCCTCCACTTT
many,TRBV29-1,-,11,TRBJ2-7,CSVGYGDEQYF,TGCAGCGTAGGATACGGGGACGAGCAGTACTTC
many,TRBV3-1,-,13,TRBJ2-7,CASSPHGYYEQYF,TGTGCCAGCAGCCCTCACGGTTACTACGAGCAGTACTTC
-,TRBV10-3,TRBD1,14,TRBJ2-7,CAISELTGEDEQYF,TGTGCCATCAGTGAGTTGACAGGGGAGGACGAGCAGTACTTC
-,TRBV5-1,-,14,TRBJ2-1,CASSLGEGINEQFF,TGCGCCAGCAGCTTGGGTGAGGGGATCAATGAGCAGTTCTTC
-,TRBV7-2,-,13,TRBJ2-7,CASSNGPSYEQYF,TGTGCCAGCAGCAACGGACCATCCTACGAGCAGTACTTC
few,TRBV6-2/TRBV6-3,-,14,TRBJ2-7,CASTPPGDRDEQYF,TGTGCCAGCACCCCCCCGGGGGATCGGGACGAGCAGTACTTC
few,TRBV7-2,TRBD1,15,TRBJ2-2,CASSFRDRVSGELFF,TGTGCCAGCAGCTTCAGGGACAGGGTATCCGGGGAGCTGTTTTTT
-,TRBV12-3/TRBV12-4,TRBD1,13,TRBJ1-2,CASTFGQGSGYTF,TGTGCCAGCACCTTTGGACAGGGCAGTGGCTACACCTTC
-,TRBV4-3,-,18,TRBJ2-2,CASSQERIGDPNTGELFF,TGCGCCAGCAGCCAAGAGAGAATAGGAGACCCCAACACCGGGGAGCTGTTTTTT
-,TRBV7-2,-,12,TRBJ1-5,CASSRTGGAQHF,TGTGCCAGCAGCCGGACGGGCGGGGCCCAGCATTTT
few,TRBV2,-,15,TRBJ2-7,CASSEALWSSYEQYF,TGTGCCAGCAGTGAAGCGCTTTGGAGCTCCTACGAGCAGTACTTC
-,TRBV25-1,TRBD2,13,TRBJ2-5,CASSGLAEATQYF,TGTGCCAGCAGTGGGCTAGCGGAAGCGACCCAGTACTTC
-,TRBV4-1,TRBD2,18,TRBJ2-5,CASSQDPSGGGSYNEQYF,TGCGCCAGCAGCCAAGACCCTAGCGGGGGGGGCTCCTACAATGAGCAGTACTTC
-,TRBV5-1,-,14,TRBJ2-1,CASRVGTQTYEQFF,TGCGCCAGCAGGGTGGGGACTCAGACCTACGAGCAGTTCTTC
-,TRBV6-5,TRBD1,15,TRBJ2-7,CASREGTANSYEQYF,TGTGCCAGCAGAGAAGGGACAGCGAATTCCTACGAGCAGTACTTC
few,TRBV20-1,-,12,TRBJ2-1,CSASQTSNEQFF,TGCAGTGCTAGCCAGACTTCCAATGAGCAGTTCTTC
-,TRBV6-6,-,12,TRBJ2-7,CASSHFSYEQYF,TGTGCCAGCAGTCATTTCTCCTACGAGCAGTACTTC
-,TRBV20-1,-,14,TRBJ2-5,CSAREAGRQETQYF,TGCAGTGCTAGAGAGGCAGGGCGGCAAGAGACCCAGTACTTC
many,TRBV20-1,-,16,TRBJ2-3,CSAEIADRSLTDTQYF,TGCAGTGCCGAGATCGCGGACCGGAGTCTCACAGATACGCAGTATTTT
-,TRBV28,-,14,TRBJ1-5,CASNTAPSNQPQHF,TGTGCCAGCAACACCGCACCCAGTAATCAGCCCCAGCATTTT
few,TRBV5-1,-,16,TRBJ2-1,CASSSGGSGSYNEQFF,TGCGCCAGCAGCTCTGGTGGGTCAGGTAGCTACAATGAGCAGTTCTTC
-,TRBV4-2,-,15,TRBJ1-4,CASSQGEGTEEKLFF,TGTGCCAGCAGCCAAGGGGAGGGAACAGAGGAAAAACTGTTTTTT
-,TRBV6-2/TRBV6-3,-,14,TRBJ2-5,CTSSYRGGWETQYF,TGTACCAGCAGTTACCGTGGGGGTTGGGAGACCCAGTACTTC
-,TRBV15,TRBD1,17,TRBJ2-3,CATSSLKRDRGTDTQYF,TGTGCCACCAGCTCTCTGAAACGGGACAGGGGAACAGATACGCAGTATTTT
-,TRBV6-1,-,14,TRBJ1-2,CASSDTGPLEGYTF,TGTGCCAGCAGTGATACAGGGCCGTTGGAAGGCTACACCTTC
-,TRBV18,-,15,TRBJ1-2,CASSPKVGQRIDYTF,TGTGCCAGCTCACCAAAAGTGGGACAACGTATTGACTACACCTTC
-,TRBV6-2/TRBV6-3,-,11,TRBJ2-6,CASTASNVLTF,TGTGCCAGCACAGCCTCCAACGTCCTGACTTTC
few,TRBV18,TRBD2,15,TRBJ2-1,CASSPRLAGVDEQFF,TGTGCCAGCTCACCACGCCTAGCGGGGGTGGATGAGCAGTTCTTC
few,TRBV3-1,-,14,TRBJ1-2,CASSLSVIRHGYTF,TGTGCCAGCAGCCTTTCCGTTATCCGCCATGGCTACACCTTC
-,TRBV6-2/TRBV6-3,-,14,TRBJ1-2,CASSTSGTNYGYTF,TGTGCCAGCAGTACATCTGGGACTAACTATGGCTACACCTTC
few,TRBV9,TRBD1,16,TRBJ1-2,CASSSTTDRDGYGYTF,TGTGCCAGCAGCTCGACTACGGACAGGGACGGGTATGGCTACACCTTC
-,TRBV2,-,13,TRBJ2-7,CASNDIRSYEQYF,TGTGCCAGCAATGATATCAGATCCTACGAGCAGTACTTC
-,TRBV3-1,-,17,TRBJ2-3,CASSQDGYASLTDTQYF,TGTGCCAGCAGCCAAGATGGGTACGCGTCCTTGACAGATACGCAGTATTTT
many,TRBV4-3,-,18,TRBJ1-5,CASSLHPLTGGSNQPQHF,TGCGCCAGCAGCCTCCACCCATTGACAGGAGGGAGCAATCAGCCCCAGCATTTT
-,TRBV10-3,-,14,TRBJ2-7,CTIRGSGRGDEQYF,TGTACCATCAGGGGCTCAGGTAGGGGCGACGAGCAGTACTTC
-,TRBV19,-,14,TRBJ2-7,CASSMDGWNTGQYF,TGTGCCAGTAGTATGGATGGTTGGAACACCGGCCAGTACTTC